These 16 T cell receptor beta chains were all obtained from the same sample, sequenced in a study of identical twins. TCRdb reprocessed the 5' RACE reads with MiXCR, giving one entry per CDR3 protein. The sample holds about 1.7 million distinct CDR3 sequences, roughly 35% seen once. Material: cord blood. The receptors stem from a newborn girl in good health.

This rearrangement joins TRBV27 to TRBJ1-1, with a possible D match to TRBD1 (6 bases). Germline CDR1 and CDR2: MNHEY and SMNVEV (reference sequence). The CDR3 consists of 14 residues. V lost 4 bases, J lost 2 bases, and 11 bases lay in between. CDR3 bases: TGTGCCAGCAGTTCCAGGGACAACAACACTGAAGCTTTCTTT. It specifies CASSSRDNNTEAFF.

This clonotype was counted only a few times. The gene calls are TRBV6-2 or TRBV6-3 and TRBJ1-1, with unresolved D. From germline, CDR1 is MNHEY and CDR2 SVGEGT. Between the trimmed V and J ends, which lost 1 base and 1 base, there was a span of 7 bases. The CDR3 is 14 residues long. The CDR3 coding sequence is TGTGCCAGCAGTTACTTCCAACCGAACACTGAAGCTTTCTTT. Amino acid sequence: CASSYFQPNTEAFF.

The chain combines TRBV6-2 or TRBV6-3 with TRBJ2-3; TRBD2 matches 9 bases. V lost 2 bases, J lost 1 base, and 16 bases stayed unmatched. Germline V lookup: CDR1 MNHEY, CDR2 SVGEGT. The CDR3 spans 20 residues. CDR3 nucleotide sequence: TGTGCCAGCAGTTACGACCGGCCCCGGCTAGCGGGATTGGGCACAGATACGCAGTATTTT. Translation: CASSYDRPRLAGLGTDTQYF.

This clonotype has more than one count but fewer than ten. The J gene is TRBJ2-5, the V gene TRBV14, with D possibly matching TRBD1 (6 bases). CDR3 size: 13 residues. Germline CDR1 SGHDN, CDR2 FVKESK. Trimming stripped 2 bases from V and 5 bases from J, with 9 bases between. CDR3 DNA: TGTGCCAGCAGCCAACAGGGGATGGAGACCCAGTACTTC. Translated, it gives CASSQQGMETQYF.

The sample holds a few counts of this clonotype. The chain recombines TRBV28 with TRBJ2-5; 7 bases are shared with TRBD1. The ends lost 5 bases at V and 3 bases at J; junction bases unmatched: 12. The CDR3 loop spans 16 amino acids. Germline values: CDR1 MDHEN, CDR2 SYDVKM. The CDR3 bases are TGTGCCAGCAGTCACCCCGACAGGGCCCCAAAAGAGACCCAGTACTTC. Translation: CASSHPDRAPKETQYF.

The CDR3 loop reads CASSIRRGALQETQYF. The CDR3 coding sequence is TGTGCCAGCAGCATCAGGAGGGGAGCTCTTCAAGAGACCCAGTACTTC. The J gene is TRBJ2-5, the V gene TRBV7-2; a weak D match, TRBD2 (6 bases). This CDR3 contains 16 residues. The V and J ends lost 5 bases and 2 bases respectively, with 18 bases between them. CDR1 is SGHTA, CDR2 FQGNSA, per germline.

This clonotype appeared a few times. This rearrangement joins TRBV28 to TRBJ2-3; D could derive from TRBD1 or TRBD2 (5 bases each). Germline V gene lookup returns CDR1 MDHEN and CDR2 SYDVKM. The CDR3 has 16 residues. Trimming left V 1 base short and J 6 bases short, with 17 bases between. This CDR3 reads CASSLFWGSPLDTQYF. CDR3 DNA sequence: TGTGCCAGCAGTTTATTCTGGGGGTCGCCTTTGGATACGCAGTATTTT.

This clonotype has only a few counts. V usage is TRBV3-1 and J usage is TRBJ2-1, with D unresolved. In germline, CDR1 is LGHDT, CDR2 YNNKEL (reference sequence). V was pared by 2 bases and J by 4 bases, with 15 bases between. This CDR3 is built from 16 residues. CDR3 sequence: CASSQFFDPAYNEQFF. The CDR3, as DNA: TGTGCCAGCAGCCAATTTTTCGACCCCGCTTACAATGAGCAGTTCTTC.

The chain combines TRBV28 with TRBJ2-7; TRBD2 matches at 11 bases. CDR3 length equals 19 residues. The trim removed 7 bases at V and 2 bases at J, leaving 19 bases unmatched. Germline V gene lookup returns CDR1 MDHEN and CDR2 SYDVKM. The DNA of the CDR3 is TGTGCCAGCACCGAGGGAGGTTCTAGCGGGAGGATAAGGACCTACGAGCAGTACTTC. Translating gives CASTEGGSSGRIRTYEQYF.

CDR3 amino acids: CSVHRQQETQYF. In nucleotides, the CDR3 is TGCAGCGTGCACAGACAGCAAGAGACCCAGTACTTC. The chain uses TRBV29-1 and TRBJ2-5, with D tentatively TRBD1 (5 bases). Germline CDR1 is SQVTM and CDR2 is ANQGSEA. V gave up 6 bases and J gave up 2 bases, with 10 bases separating them. The CDR3 is made up of 12 amino acids. The full variable domain, rest sourced from reference TRBV29-1 and TRBJ2-5, is SAVISQKPSRDICQRGTSLTIQCQVDSQVTMMFWYRQQPGQSLTLIATANQGSEATYESGFVIDKFPISRPNLTFSTLTVSNMSPEDSSIYLCSVHRQQETQYFGPGTRLLVL.

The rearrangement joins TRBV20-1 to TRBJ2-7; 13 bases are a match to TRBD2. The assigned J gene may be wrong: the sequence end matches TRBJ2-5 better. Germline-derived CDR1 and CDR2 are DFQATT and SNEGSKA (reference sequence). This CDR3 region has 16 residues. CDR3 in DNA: TGCAGTGCGTACAAGACCGGGACTAGCGGGGCTAAGACCCAGTACTTC. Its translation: CSAYKTGTSGAKTQYF.

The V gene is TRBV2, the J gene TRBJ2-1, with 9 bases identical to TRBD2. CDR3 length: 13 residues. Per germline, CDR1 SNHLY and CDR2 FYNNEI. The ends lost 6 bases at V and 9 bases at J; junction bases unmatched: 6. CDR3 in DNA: TGTGCCAGCAGACCAGCGGGGGGACCTGAGCAGTTCTTC. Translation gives CASRPAGGPEQFF.

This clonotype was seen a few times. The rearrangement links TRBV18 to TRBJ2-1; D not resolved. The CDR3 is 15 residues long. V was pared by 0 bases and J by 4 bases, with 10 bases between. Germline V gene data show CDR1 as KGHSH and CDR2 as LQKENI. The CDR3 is CASSPPGARYNEQFF. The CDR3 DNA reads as TGTGCCAGCTCACCACCAGGCGCCAGGTACAATGAGCAGTTCTTC.

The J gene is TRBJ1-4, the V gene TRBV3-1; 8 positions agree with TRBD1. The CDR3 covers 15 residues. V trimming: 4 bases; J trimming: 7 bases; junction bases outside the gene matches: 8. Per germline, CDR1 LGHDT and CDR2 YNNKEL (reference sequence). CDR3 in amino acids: CASSPQGQGAEKLFF. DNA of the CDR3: TGTGCCAGCAGCCCGCAAGGGCAGGGGGCTGAAAAACTGTTTTTT.

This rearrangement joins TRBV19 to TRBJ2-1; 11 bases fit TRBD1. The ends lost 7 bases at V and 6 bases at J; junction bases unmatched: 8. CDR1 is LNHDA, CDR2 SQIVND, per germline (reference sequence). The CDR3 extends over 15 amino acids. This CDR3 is CASTGTGTGGNEQFF. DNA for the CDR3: TGTGCCAGTACGGGAACCGGGACAGGGGGCAATGAGCAGTTCTTC.

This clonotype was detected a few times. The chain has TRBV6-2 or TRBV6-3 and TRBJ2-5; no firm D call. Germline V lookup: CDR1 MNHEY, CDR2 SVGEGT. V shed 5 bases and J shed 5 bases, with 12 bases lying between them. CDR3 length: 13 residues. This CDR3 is CASSDHHSETQYF. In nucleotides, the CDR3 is TGTGCCAGCAGTGACCACCACTCGGAGACCCAGTACTTC.